Reported below is one T cell receptor (beta chain). This clone was seen more than once but under ten times. This clone's antigen is unknown. No qualities accompany the bases; no much larger clone lies one base away. TCRbeta CDR3 regions were sequenced with the immunoSEQ Assay. After extraction, genomic DNA underwent amplification by bias-controlled multiplex PCR, followed by high-throughput sequencing. In the source study's methods: To quantify the absolute abundance of every unique TCRbeta CDR3 region, sequences were collapsed and filtered. T cell fraction was estimated by normalization of TCRbeta template counts to usable DNA, with usable DNA being measured through amplification of reference genes present in all nucleated cells. Repertoire TCRs were annotated as SARS-CoV-2-specific when V gene, CDR3 amino acid sequence and J gene were exactly matched to a known reactive TCR set. The reference SARS-CoV-2 TCR set was obtained from MIRA and was filtered for enrichment in COVID-19-positive ImmuneCODE repertoires, whereby public or cross-reactive TCRs were removed. Based on the MIRA antigens, annotated TCRs were further analysed at the level of specific ORF or position within ORF. Breadth was defined as annotated unique rearrangements over total unique productive rearrangements; depth was the summed frequency of those rearrangements. TCR breadth was compared between groups using two-sided Wilcoxon rank-sum tests. TCRdb re-hosts the immuneACCESS table, in-frame sequences only. Its copies lack some clones; in the studies checked, an unresolved V gene accounts for under half of them, and the cause for the rest is not known. D and trimming were read from the DNA, whereas the V and J calls and clone size are those reported in that table. The sample has roughly 680,000 clones on record, roughly nine tenths of them singletons. The top ten clonotypes cover over 1.3% of the sample.

V drops 2 bases and J drops 1 base, leaving 11 bases in between. The germline V gene (reference sequence) sets CDR1 to GTSNPN and CDR2 to SVGIG. Spanning cysteine to phenylalanine, the CDR3 consists of 15 amino acids. Only CDR3 DNA is held: 45 bases, read in frame from base 1. The treatment or condition label here, explained by the study, means: 15 to 20 received Ad26.COV2.S at low or high dose, single or two shots; several received placebo; per-sample allocation not given. Repertoires of vaccine and placebo recipients were sequenced from samples taken on day 63 after the first injection. Between 29 July and 7 August 2020, Cohort 1b enrolled about two dozen adults aged 18-55 years at one site in Boston, USA. As a vaccine, Ad26.COV2.S was a replication-incompetent adenovirus type 26 vector that expressed a prefusion-stabilized SARS-CoV-2 spike protein derived from the original Wuhan strain. This entry is derived from a study of Ad26.COV2.S vaccination and SARS-CoV-2 variants (dated by TCRdb to the early 2020s). A note on the overall study: Donors in the vaccine arm were drawn from COV1001, a phase I-IIa trial of Ad26.COV2.S in healthy adults that was multicentre, randomized, double-blind and placebo-controlled. Dosing of Ad26.COV2.S was intramuscular, at either 5x10^10 or 1x10^11 viral particles, delivered as one shot or as two shots spaced 56 days apart. Sequencing of the TCRbeta repertoire served to evaluate the specificity and breadth of SARS-CoV-2-reactive T cell receptors following Ad26.COV2.S vaccination. A total of 32 samples were included in the TCR-sequenced set, comprising some 20 Ad26.COV2.S vaccine recipients, 5 placebo recipients and 8 SARS-CoV-2 convalescent individuals. Trial participants were randomized into five groups of five, in which low-dose or high-dose Ad26.COV2.S was given once or twice, or placebo was given on both occasions. Blinding of investigators to trial group allocation was maintained during experiments and outcome assessment. General conclusions and limits of the study: Comparing responses between vaccine doses or regimens was not something the study was powered to do. After vaccination, spike-specific CD8+ and CD4+ T cell responses were reported to show substantial breadth. According to the authors, total T cell responses may have been underestimated by the TCR breadth and depth analyses. Comparable non-spike TCR breadth was observed between vaccine and placebo recipients, consistent with only spike being contained in the vaccine. Spike-specific TCR breadth was higher in Ad26.COV2.S recipients than in placebo recipients (P = 0.0014).

The source material was peripheral blood, sampled in a trial of Ad26.COV2.S vaccine versus placebo. The chain is encoded by TRBV30 joined to TRBJ2-2; a tentative D call is TRBD2 (5 bases match). This receptor was obtained from a person between 18 and 59 years old who received the Ad26.COV2.S COVID-19 vaccine or a placebo. CDR3 region: CAWSRLAMNTGELFF. The sequence in DNA is TGTGCCTGGAGTAGGCTAGCCATGAACACCGGGGAGCTGTTTTTT. Reference TRBV30 and TRBJ2-2 genes cover what lies past the CDR3, so the full variable domain is SQTIHQWPATLVQPVGSPLSLECTVEGTSNPNLYWYRQAAGRGLQLLFYSVGIGQISSEVPQNLSASRPQDRQFILSSKKLLLSDSGFYLCAWSRLAMNTGELFFGEGSRLTVL.